This T cell receptor beta chain was sequenced in a study of T cells in Graves' hyperthyroidism and ophthalmopathy. Thyroid ultrasound and orbital computed tomography, with clinical symptoms and serum thyroxine and TRAb, informed diagnoses. The CDR3 loop spans 16 amino acids. Trimming took 5 bases from V and 5 from J; bases not matched to a gene: 11. CDR1 and CDR2 (germline): LGHNA, YSLEER. This clonotype has ten or more counts. TCR beta CDR3 region amplification was performed from RNA transcripts. Researchers ran a first-round RT-PCR on the TCR CDR3 using the HTBI primer set. TCRdb processed the multiplex PCR reads anew with MiXCR; each CDR3 protein has one entry. The sample contains 250,000 to 350,000 distinct CDR3 sequences, about 17% of which appear only once.

The source material was blood. The V gene is TRBV4-3, the J gene TRBJ2-5, with TRBD2 matching 10 bases. This sequence was found in a woman aged 55-69 years with Graves' ophthalmopathy. Here the CDR3 DNA reads TGCGCCAGCAGCTCCTTTGGGTTAGCGGGGGGTGAGACCCAGTACTTC. This translates into CASSSFGLAGGETQYF.